These 29 T cell receptor beta chains originate from one sample sequenced in a study of blood T cell repertoires in COVID-19. Sequencing used immunoSEQ multiplex PCR; TCRdb keeps in-frame clones, though not all of them. The table lists over 150,000 clones, 84% of them singletons. Source material: peripheral blood. The receptors here all came from a human donor in a cohort sampled during active COVID-19.

The gene calls are TRBV13 and TRBJ1-2; TRBD1 matches at 7 bases. Losses at the gene ends were 2 bases for V and 4 bases for J; bases not matched to a gene: 10. The CDR3 length is 16 residues. CDR1 is PRHDT and CDR2 is FYEKMQ in the germline V gene (reference sequence). The CDR3 sequence: CASSLRQGRTGYGYTF. The CDR3 nucleotides are TGTGCCAGCAGCTTAAGACAGGGTCGGACTGGCTATGGCTACACCTTC.

The rearrangement uses TRBV7-3 and TRBJ2-7, with 10 bases matching TRBD1. This CDR3 is 13 amino acids long. Looked up from germline, CDR1 is SGHTA and CDR2 is FQGTGA. The V and J ends lost 5 bases and 6 bases, in that order; junction bases with no gene match: 4. CDR3 protein: CASSRTGGGEQYF. The CDR3 coding sequence is TGTGCCAGCAGCCGGACAGGGGGTGGCGAGCAGTACTTC. Together with reference TRBV7-3 and TRBJ2-7, the CDR3 gives the full variable domain: GAGVSQTPSNKVTEKGKYVELRCDPISGHTALYWYRQSLGQGPEFLIYFQGTGAADDSGLPNDRFFAVRPEGSVSTLKIQRTERGDSAVYLCASSRTGGGEQYFGPGTRLTVT.

The rearrangement links TRBV21-1 to TRBJ1-5. TRBV21-1 is a pseudogene locus. There are 16 residues in the CDR3. The CDR3 sequence: CASSKEPTAGNQPQHF. CDR3 sequence (DNA): TGTGCCAGCAGCAAGGAACCTACCGCGGGCAATCAGCCCCAGCATTTT.

The genes are TRBV19 and TRBJ1-2; tentatively, D is TRBD1 (5 bases). V was pared by 4 bases and J by 8 bases, with 8 bases between. Germline V gives CDR1 LNHDA, CDR2 SQIVND (reference sequence). This CDR3 comprises 11 residues. CDR3 residues: CASSNRGGYTF. CDR3 in DNA: TGTGCCAGTAGTAATAGGGGAGGCTACACCTTC.

This chain uses TRBV7-6 with TRBJ2-1, with D tentatively TRBD2 (5 bases). The V and J ends lost 1 base and 7 bases respectively, with 8 bases between them. CDR1 and CDR2 (germline): SGHVS, FNYEAQ. This CDR3 is 13 amino acids long. The CDR3: CASSLGEGNEQFF. CDR3 sequence (DNA): TGTGCCAGCAGCTTAGGTGAGGGAAATGAGCAGTTCTTC.

CDR3 loop: CASSPLGHWEQFF. As DNA, the CDR3 is TGTGCCAGCAGCCCCTTGGGACATTGGGAGCAGTTCTTC. V and J are TRBV5-6 and TRBJ2-1; D perhaps matches TRBD1 (6 bases). Germline V lookup: CDR1 SGHDT, CDR2 YYEEEE. The CDR3 totals 13 residues. Trimming pared 4 bases from V and 10 bases from J, leaving 15 bases between.

V is TRBV27 and J is TRBJ1-2, with D uncertain. V was clipped by 6 bases and J by 7 bases, with 21 bases between them. The CDR3 covers 15 residues. Germline V CDR1 and CDR2: MNHEY, SMNVEV (reference sequence). This chain's CDR3 is CASRNTGRTPAGYTF. CDR3 coding DNA: TGTGCCAGCAGGAATACCGGGAGGACCCCAGCTGGCTACACCTTC.

V is TRBV4-1 and J is TRBJ2-1; no definite D call. Trimming took off 1 base at V and 7 bases at J, with 5 bases between the two ends. The length of the CDR3 is 12 residues. The germline V gene encodes CDR1 MGHRA and CDR2 YSYEKL. The CDR3 region has the DNA TGCGCCAGCAGCCAAGTGCGGAATGAGCAGTTCTTC. Its protein is CASSQVRNEQFF.

The rearrangement links TRBV6-6 to TRBJ2-1; no reliable D call. Germline CDR1 is MNHNY and CDR2 is SVGAGI (reference sequence). The CDR3 is 13 residues long. V gave up 8 bases and J gave up 7 bases, with 15 bases separating them. CDR3 residues: CASGEERLNEQFF. The CDR3 DNA follows: TGTGCCAGCGGTGAGGAGCGTCTGAATGAGCAGTTCTTC.

The chain links TRBV6-5 to TRBJ2-5; no firm D call. From germline, CDR1 is MNHEY and CDR2 SVGAGI. This CDR3 is 14 amino acids long. The V gene lost 5 bases and the J gene lost 1 base, with 11 bases spanning the gap. As DNA, the CDR3 is TGTGCCAGCAGTCCTATTTGGGCCCAAGAGACCCAGTACTTC. It codes for CASSPIWAQETQYF.

The rearrangement joins TRBV5-6 to TRBJ2-2; the match to TRBD1 covers 8 bases. The CDR3 runs to 15 residues. V lost 4 bases to trimming and J lost 3 bases; unmatched junction nucleotides: 5. Germline CDR1 and CDR2: SGHDT and YYEEEE. The CDR3 reads CASSPQGAYTGELFF. The CDR3 nucleotides are TGTGCCAGCAGCCCCCAGGGGGCCTACACCGGGGAGCTGTTTTTT.

The CDR3 DNA reads TGTGCCAGCAGCCATCTGACTAGCGGGGGCCGAGAATACACAGATACGCAGTATTTT. Translating it yields CASSHLTSGGREYTDTQYF. This chain links TRBV11-2 with TRBJ2-3, with 12 bases aligning to TRBD2. V was pared by 5 bases and J by 2 bases, with 14 bases of the junction left unmatched. Germline CDR1 reads SGHAT; CDR2 reads FQNNGV. The CDR3 consists of 19 residues.

The CDR3 here is CASSLNTNSGNTIYF. CDR3 in DNA: TGCGCCAGCAGCTTGAACACGAACTCTGGAAACACCATATATTTT. This chain joins TRBV5-1 and TRBJ1-3; D is uncertain. Trimming removed 1 base from V and 0 bases from J, with 8 bases in between. The CDR3 covers 15 residues. CDR1 SGHRS and CDR2 YFSETQ come from the germline V gene.

The rearrangement joins TRBV5-1 to TRBJ2-7, with 8 positions matching TRBD2. Germline V gene sequence: CDR1 SGHRS, CDR2 YFSETQ. The CDR3 loop spans 15 amino acids. Germline trimming cut 6 bases from V and 2 bases from J; bases unmatched to any gene: 10. CDR3 nucleotides: TGCGCCAGCACACCGGGAGGGCGAGGGCCCTACGAGCAGTACTTC. It encodes CASTPGGRGPYEQYF.

V usage is TRBV14 and J usage is TRBJ2-7; D gene unclear. The CDR3 has 12 residues. Germline V gene lookup returns CDR1 SGHDN and CDR2 FVKESK. Trimming removed 1 base at V and 4 bases at J, with 5 bases between. CDR3 residues: CASSQVYYEQYF. Here the CDR3 DNA reads TGTGCCAGCAGCCAAGTTTATTACGAGCAGTACTTC.

The chain employs TRBV19 and TRBJ1-1, with 8 bases lining up with TRBD1. Germline lookup yields CDR1 LNHDA and CDR2 SQIVND (reference sequence). Losses at the gene ends were 7 bases for V and 5 bases for J; bases not matched to a gene: 12. The CDR3 contains 15 residues. In DNA, the CDR3 is TGTGCCAGTATTTCCCAGGGGGACAGGAGAACTGAAGCTTTCTTT. Its translation is CASISQGDRRTEAFF.

This clone was found a few times. This specimen includes other DNA sequences encoding the same CDR3. The V call is TRBV5-6, the J call TRBJ1-1; 10 nucleotides align to TRBD1. CDR3 size: 14 residues. V was pared by 2 bases and J by 5 bases, with 3 bases of the junction left unmatched. The germline CDR1 and CDR2 sequences are SGHDT and YYEEEE. The CDR3 DNA is TGTGCCAGCAGCTTCGGACAGGGGGGAACTGAAGCTTTCTTT. This translates into CASSFGQGGTEAFF. Full variable domain (outside the CDR3, taken from reference TRBV5-6 and TRBJ1-1): DAGVTQSPTHLIKTRGQQVTLRCSPKSGHDTVSWYQQALGQGPQFIFQYYEEEERQRGNFPDRFSGHQFPNYSSELNVNALLLGDSALYLCASSFGQGGTEAFFGQGTRLTVV.

The J gene is TRBJ2-3, the V gene TRBV5-8; D is perhaps TRBD2 (7 bases). The CDR3 has 16 residues. Between the trimmed V and J ends, which lost 2 bases and 6 bases, there was a span of 19 bases. Per germline, CDR1 SGHTS and CDR2 YDEGEE. The CDR3 sequence is CASSFGGAEVGDTQYF. The DNA of the CDR3 is TGTGCCAGCAGCTTTGGGGGGGCCGAAGTAGGCGATACGCAGTATTTT.

The rearrangement joins TRBV7-8 to TRBJ2-1; 8 bases are shared with TRBD2. J lost 5 bases, V lost 3 bases, and 6 bases had no gene match. Looked up from germline, CDR1 is SGHVS and CDR2 is FQNEAQ. This CDR3 contains 15 residues. In DNA, the CDR3 is TGTGCCAGCAGCTTTCGCACTAGCGGCAACAATGAGCAGTTCTTC. The encoded protein is CASSFRTSGNNEQFF.

The chain joins TRBV19 to TRBJ2-7; TRBD1 agrees at 7 bases. The V and J ends lost 1 base and 3 bases, in that order; junction bases with no gene match: 3. Germline V gives CDR1 LNHDA, CDR2 SQIVND (reference sequence). The CDR3 runs 14 residues. CDR3 protein: CASSIVGQSYEQYF. The CDR3, as DNA: TGTGCCAGTAGTATAGTGGGACAGAGCTACGAGCAGTACTTC. The full variable domain, completed using reference TRBV19 and TRBJ2-7, is DGGITQSPKYLFRKEGQNVTLSCEQNLNHDAMYWYRQDPGQGLRLIYYSQIVNDFQKGDIAEGYSVSREKKESFPLTVTSAQKNPTAFYLCASSIVGQSYEQYFGPGTRLTVT.

The sample holds a few counts of this clone. V and J are TRBV15 and TRBJ1-2; D is undetermined. V lost 4 bases, J lost 7 bases, and 19 bases lay in between. Germline V gene lookup returns CDR1 LNHNV and CDR2 YYDKDF (reference sequence). The CDR3 has 15 amino acids. The CDR3 here is CATSMETEGTGGYTF. The CDR3 DNA reads TGTGCCACCAGCATGGAAACCGAGGGTACGGGTGGCTACACCTTC. The whole variable domain, filled in from reference TRBV15 and TRBJ1-2, reads DAMVIQNPRYQVTQFGKPVTLSCSQTLNHNVMYWYQQKSSQAPKLLFHYYDKDFNNEADTPDNFQSRRPNTSFCFLDIRSPGLGDTAMYLCATSMETEGTGGYTFGSGTRLTVV.

This clone turned up a few times. This chain connects TRBV3-1 (or the pseudogene TRBV3-2) to TRBJ2-1; TRBD2 agrees at 8 bases. CDR3 size: 13 residues. Germline V CDR1 and CDR2: LGHDT, YNNKEL (reference sequence). The J segment lost 9 bases and the V segment lost 8 bases, leaving 9 bases of the junction unmatched. The CDR3 DNA reads as TGTGCCAGCGCGGGGGTAGCGGGGAGTGAGCAGTTCTTC. Its protein product is CASAGVAGSEQFF.

The chain joins TRBV4-1 to TRBJ2-7; maybe TRBD1 (5 bases). Germline CDR1 MGHRA, CDR2 YSYEKL. This CDR3 contains 13 residues. V lost 4 bases, J lost 3 bases, and 10 bases lay in between. For the CDR3, the DNA is TGCGCCAGCAGCCTCGACAGATTCTACGAGCAGTACTTC. Translated, it gives CASSLDRFYEQYF.

The chain joins TRBV27 to TRBJ2-2; TRBD1 might be the D (6 bases). Per germline, CDR1 MNHEY and CDR2 SMNVEV (reference sequence). V was cut by 4 bases and J by 1 base, with 19 bases left in between. The CDR3 has 18 residues. CDR3 nucleotides: TGTGCCAGCAGTTCCCCCCCGACAGGCCCCTGGAACACCGGGGAGCTGTTTTTT. Its protein is CASSSPPTGPWNTGELFF.

The rearrangement uses TRBV29-1 and TRBJ1-1; TRBD1 might be the D (5 bases). V was cut by 4 bases and J by 4 bases, with 19 bases left in between. The germline CDR1 and CDR2 sequences are SQVTM and ANQGSEA. This CDR3 comprises 15 residues. CDR3 in DNA: TGCAGCGTTGTTTTAAGGCTCGGGGGGAGCACTGAAGCTTTCTTT. Translation gives CSVVLRLGGSTEAFF. Based on the CDR3 plus reference TRBV29-1 and TRBJ1-1, the full variable domain is SAVISQKPSRDICQRGTSLTIQCQVDSQVTMMFWYRQQPGQSLTLIATANQGSEATYESGFVIDKFPISRPNLTFSTLTVSNMSPEDSSIYLCSVVLRLGGSTEAFFGQGTRLTVV.

The chain joins TRBV6-5 to TRBJ2-1; D uncertain. The CDR3 runs 15 residues. Germline CDR1 and CDR2: MNHEY and SVGAGI. V gave up 0 bases and J gave up 0 bases, with 6 bases separating them. CDR3 sequence: CASSYSSLSYNEQFF. DNA for the CDR3: TGTGCCAGCAGTTACTCTAGTCTCTCCTACAATGAGCAGTTCTTC.

The chain combines TRBV3-1 (or the pseudogene TRBV3-2) with TRBJ1-2; 7 positions match TRBD1. The junction had 4 bases not matched to a gene; V was cut back by 4 bases and J by 8 bases. The germline CDR1 and CDR2 sequences are LGHDT and YNNKEL (reference sequence). The CDR3 extends over 12 amino acids. The CDR3 DNA is TGTGCCAGCAGCCCACAGGGGAGCGGCTACACCTTC. Translated, it gives CASSPQGSGYTF.

The rearrangement joins TRBV11-3 to TRBJ2-1; 8 positions match TRBD2. V gave up 1 base and J gave up 5 bases; unmatched junction bases: 4. This CDR3 contains 15 residues. Germline CDR1 reads SGHNT; CDR2 reads YENEEA. The CDR3 loop is CASSLGIAGNNEQFF. CDR3 bases: TGTGCCAGCAGCTTAGGGATAGCGGGGAACAATGAGCAGTTCTTC.

This chain joins TRBV18 and TRBJ1-1, with a weak D call TRBD1 (6 bases). The CDR3 has 17 amino acids. With 0 bases removed from V and 3 bases from J, the gap between germline ends came to 17 bases. Germline V CDR1 and CDR2: KGHSH, LQKENI. CDR3 DNA sequence: TGTGCCAGCTCACCACCGAGGGGGGAGGGACGGGACACTGAAGCTTTCTTT. It specifies CASSPPRGEGRDTEAFF.